The clone carrying this T cell receptor (beta chain) has a handful of counts. Antigen specificity is unknown. As every portion of the isolated RNA was reverse transcribed, the sequencing read expressed TCRB transcripts. Only in-frame clones appear in the TCRdb table, and some are missing; sequencing was by immunoSEQ multiplex PCR. The sample includes a few hundred thousand clones, about 15% of them seen just once. The V end lost 4 bases, the J end lost 5 bases, and 22 bases lay between the germline ends. The CDR3 loop spans 17 amino acids. Germline assignment: CDR1 SGHAT and CDR2 FQNNGV. The entry originates in a study of beta chain features in type 1 diabetes. Overall study findings and caveats: Within the patient group, naive, central memory and Treg TCRB repertoires appeared more similar to each other than within healthy donors.

The specimen was central memory CD4+ T cells from blood. The sequence was collected from a man aged 25 to 40 in good health. V is TRBV11-2 and J is TRBJ2-3; tentatively, D is TRBD2 (5 bases). This CDR3 is CASSSARGSTGGDTQYF. DNA for the CDR3: TGTGCCAGCAGCTCCGCTAGAGGCTCCACCGGAGGAGATACGCAGTATTTT.